The next 25 T cell receptor beta chains were all read from a single sample in a study of T cell responses to AZD1222 COVID-19 vaccine. Method: immunoSEQ multiplex PCR; TCRdb's copy keeps in-frame clones and lacks some. The sample holds fewer than 120,000 clones, 81% seen once. The specimen comprised peripheral blood, sampled on day 0 of AZD1222 vaccination. All receptors derive from an adult in good health.

The chain links TRBV20-1 to TRBJ1-1; D unresolved. Between the trimmed V and J ends, which lost 3 bases and 8 bases, there was a span of 10 bases. CDR3 length equals 11 residues. Per germline, CDR1 DFQATT and CDR2 SNEGSKA (reference sequence). The CDR3 DNA reads as TGCAGTGCTAGCCAGAATCCCGAAGCTTTCTTT. Translating it yields CSASQNPEAFF.

V and J are TRBV21-1 and TRBJ2-5; TRBD1 was called by the table and not checked on the DNA. TRBV21-1 is assigned pseudogene status. This CDR3 has 15 residues. The CDR3 region has the DNA TGTGCCAGCAGTAATCCCCAGGGGGCAAGGGAGACCCAGTACTTC. This codes for CASSNPQGARETQYF.

J is TRBJ2-5 and V is TRBV28; D gene uncertain. In germline, CDR1 is MDHEN, CDR2 SYDVKM. The CDR3 sequence is 14 residues long. Trimming shortened V by 4 bases and J by 7 bases, and 16 bases separated the two germline ends. The DNA of the CDR3 is TGTGCCAGCAGTTCCCCACGACGGAACCCGACCCAGTACTTC. This sequence encodes CASSSPRRNPTQYF.

The J gene is TRBJ1-2, the V gene TRBV5-6; no reliable D call. V was shortened by 4 bases and J by 11 bases, with 15 bases between the two germline ends. This CDR3 is 12 amino acids long. Germline V lookup: CDR1 SGHDT, CDR2 YYEEEE. The CDR3 DNA follows: TGTGCCAGCAGCACCCGCCCTCTGGGGTACACCTTC. This codes for CASSTRPLGYTF.

This chain's CDR3 is CASSYLQGAVGYTF. The CDR3 DNA follows: TGTGCCAGCAGTTACTTACAGGGGGCTGTGGGCTACACCTTC. The chain is built from TRBV6-5 and TRBJ1-2; 9 bases are shared with TRBD1. Germline loops: CDR1 MNHEY, CDR2 SVGAGI. After removal of 1 base from V and 8 bases from J, the junction contained 5 bases not matched to a gene. The CDR3 is made up of 14 amino acids.

The chain employs TRBV7-2 and TRBJ1-1; 9 bases match TRBD1. The trim removed 3 bases at V and 4 bases at J, leaving 6 bases unmatched. CDR3 length: 15 amino acids. Germline V gene data show CDR1 as SGHTA and CDR2 as FQGNSA. CDR3 protein: CASSFSTGGGTEAFF. The CDR3 nucleotides are TGTGCCAGCAGCTTTTCGACAGGGGGAGGCACTGAAGCTTTCTTT.

This clone was detected only once. This rearrangement joins TRBV19 to TRBJ2-7; 12 bases agree with TRBD1. The CDR3 totals 15 residues. V dropped 5 bases and J dropped 5; count of bases not matched to a gene: 7. From germline, CDR1 is LNHDA and CDR2 SQIVND (reference sequence). CDR3 protein: CASSVTGTGGNEQYF. CDR3 nucleotides: TGTGCCAGTAGTGTAACCGGGACAGGGGGCAACGAGCAGTACTTC.

The gene calls are TRBV9 and TRBJ1-5, with 10 bases fitting TRBD1. CDR3 size: 14 residues. The junction had 2 bases not matched to a gene; V was cut back by 4 bases and J by 4 bases. CDR1 is SGDLS and CDR2 is YYNGEE in the germline V gene. The DNA of the CDR3 is TGTGCCAGCAGCACGGGACAGGGGAATCAGCCCCAGCATTTT. It is translated as CASSTGQGNQPQHF.

The sample holds one count of this clone. V usage is TRBV3-1 (or the pseudogene TRBV3-2) and J usage is TRBJ1-5; D unclear. Trimming stripped 5 bases from V and 4 bases from J, with 9 bases between. The CDR3 loop spans 13 amino acids. Germline V gene sequence: CDR1 LGHDT, CDR2 YNNKEL (reference sequence). The CDR3 sequence: CASSSSRNQPQHF. The DNA for the CDR3 is TGTGCCAGCAGCTCATCAAGGAATCAGCCCCAGCATTTT.

V and J are TRBV4-1 and TRBJ2-6; D gene ambiguous. Germline assignment: CDR1 MGHRA and CDR2 YSYEKL. This CDR3 region has 16 residues. V was cut by 0 bases and J by 0 bases, with 6 bases left in between. The CDR3 sequence is CASSQERSSGANVLTF. The CDR3 DNA reads as TGCGCCAGCAGCCAAGAGAGGAGCTCTGGGGCCAACGTCCTGACTTTC.

This clone showed up just once. The chain recombines TRBV2 with TRBJ2-1; no clear D gene. Germline loops: CDR1 SNHLY, CDR2 FYNNEI. Between the trimmed V and J ends, which lost 4 bases and 2 bases, there was a span of 3 bases. The CDR3 spans 12 residues. The CDR3 DNA follows: TGTGCCAGCAGTGGCACCTACAATGAGCAGTTCTTC. Translated: CASSGTYNEQFF.

This CDR3 reads CATRRGITDTQYF. CDR3 nucleotide sequence: TGTGCCACCCGAAGGGGGATCACAGATACGCAGTATTTT. The chain is built from TRBV27 and TRBJ2-3; a weak D match, TRBD1 (6 bases). Germline V gives CDR1 MNHEY, CDR2 SMNVEV (reference sequence). The CDR3 has 13 amino acids. V was pared by 10 bases and J by 2 bases, with 13 bases between.

V is TRBV10-1 and J is TRBJ2-3; a weak D match, TRBD1 (6 bases). The V end lost 3 bases, the J end lost 3 bases, and 10 bases lay between the germline ends. Per the germline V gene, CDR1 is WNHNN and CDR2 is SYGVQD (reference sequence). The CDR3 consists of 14 residues. Here the CDR3 DNA reads TGCGCCAGCAGTGATCAGGGGTTGACAGATACGCAGTATTTT. Its translation is CASSDQGLTDTQYF.

J is TRBJ2-7 and V is TRBV19; D is possibly TRBD2 (5 bases). CDR3 length equals 16 residues. Trimming took off 1 base at V and 3 bases at J, with 16 bases between the two ends. Germline CDR1 LNHDA, CDR2 SQIVND (reference sequence). The CDR3, as DNA: TGTGCCAGTAGTATAGGAATCGGAGACTACAGCTACGAGCAGTACTTC. Translated: CASSIGIGDYSYEQYF.

The genes are TRBV28 and TRBJ1-3, with D perhaps matching TRBD1 (6 bases). Trimming pared 1 base from V and 0 bases from J, leaving 10 bases between. CDR1 is MDHEN, CDR2 SYDVKM, per germline. The CDR3 has 16 amino acids. The CDR3 region is CASSLSRGHSGNTIYF. In DNA, the CDR3 is TGTGCCAGCAGTTTATCTCGGGGGCACTCTGGAAACACCATATATTTT.

The chain has TRBV6-5 and TRBJ2-7, with D possibly matching TRBD1 (5 bases). The germline CDR1 and CDR2 sequences are MNHEY and SVGAGI. Trimming removed 4 bases at V and 3 bases at J, with 10 bases between. This CDR3 has 13 residues. The CDR3 DNA follows: TGTGCCAGCAGTTCCGACAGATACTACGAGCAGTACTTC. As protein: CASSSDRYYEQYF.

This clone was detected once. The genes are TRBV27 and TRBJ1-1; D is unresolved. Germline lookup yields CDR1 MNHEY and CDR2 SMNVEV (reference sequence). Trimming stripped 8 bases from V and 7 bases from J, with 14 bases between. CDR3 length equals 12 residues. The CDR3 DNA sequence: TGTGCCAGCGCGGATCGAGGACTTGAAGCTTTCTTT. Protein product: CASADRGLEAFF.

This chain joins TRBV27 and TRBJ2-2; D remains ambiguous. Germline lookup yields CDR1 MNHEY and CDR2 SMNVEV (reference sequence). Between the trimmed V and J ends, which lost 7 bases and 1 base, there was a span of 13 bases. This CDR3 spans 15 amino acids. CDR3 sequence: CASKQGVGNTGELFF. The CDR3 nucleotides read TGTGCCAGCAAACAAGGCGTAGGGAACACCGGGGAGCTGTTTTTT.

The chain links TRBV7-2 to TRBJ2-7, with 16 bases aligning to TRBD2. From germline, CDR1 is SGHTA and CDR2 FQGNSA. V lost 5 bases and J lost 3; bases outside the gene matches: 13. The CDR3 length is 19 residues. The CDR3 DNA follows: TGTGCCAGCAGCCCCCGCAGGGGACTAGCGGGAGGGCCCGACTACGAGCAGTACTTC. Its translation: CASSPRRGLAGGPDYEQYF.

This clone showed up just once. The gene calls are TRBV28 and TRBJ1-2; D might be TRBD1 (5 bases). The V end was cut by 5 bases, the J end by 9 bases, with 19 bases between. Germline V gene data show CDR1 as MDHEN and CDR2 as SYDVKM. CDR3 size: 14 residues. Here the CDR3 DNA reads TGTGCCAGCAGTGGTCGGGGAGTGGGGCATCGCTACACCTTC. Translation gives CASSGRGVGHRYTF.

The J gene is TRBJ1-1, the V gene TRBV6-6; 9 bases match TRBD1. Germline lookup yields CDR1 MNHNY and CDR2 SVGAGI (reference sequence). The CDR3 contains 16 residues. Unmatched junction bases numbered 11, after V lost 5 bases and J lost 4 bases. The DNA of the CDR3 is TGTGCCAGCAGTCGACCCAGACAGGGGGGGGCCACTGAAGCTTTCTTT. It specifies CASSRPRQGGATEAFF.

The rearrangement uses TRBV4-3 and TRBJ1-2; D is uncertain. The CDR3 is 15 residues long. With 0 bases removed from V and 4 bases from J, the gap between germline ends came to 12 bases. Germline V lookup: CDR1 LGHNA, CDR2 YSLEER. CDR3 DNA sequence: TGCGCCAGCAGCCAAGATTTCTCGGAGGCCTATGGCTACACCTTC. As protein: CASSQDFSEAYGYTF.

The chain joins TRBV7-2 to TRBJ2-1; D not resolved. The CDR3 has 16 amino acids. Trimming removed 5 bases from V and 2 bases from J, with 16 bases in between. The germline CDR1 and CDR2 sequences are SGHTA and FQGNSA. CDR3 in amino acids: CASSQRPSRPYNEQFF. CDR3 nucleotide sequence: TGTGCCAGCAGCCAACGACCCTCCAGGCCCTACAATGAGCAGTTCTTC.

The genes are TRBV5-1 and TRBJ1-3; a possible D gene is TRBD1 (6 bases). The V end lost 4 bases, the J end lost 0 bases, and 11 bases lay between the germline ends. There are 15 residues in the CDR3. Per the germline V gene, CDR1 is SGHRS and CDR2 is YFSETQ. CDR3 loop: CASSPDSTSGNTIYF. CDR3 DNA: TGCGCCAGCAGCCCGGACAGTACCTCTGGAAACACCATATATTTT.

This clone occurred many times. The chain links TRBV6-4 to TRBJ1-1; 7 positions match TRBD1. Germline V gene sequence: CDR1 MRHNA, CDR2 SNTAGT. The CDR3 loop spans 14 amino acids. V lost 6 bases, J lost 1 base, and 5 bases stayed unmatched. This CDR3 is CASRDGDRNTEAFF. CDR3 DNA sequence: TGTGCCAGCAGGGACGGGGACAGGAACACTGAAGCTTTCTTT.